This TCR beta chain was recovered during a study of OX40 agonist ivuxolimab in advanced cancers. Whole-study findings and limits: Low clonal expansion, among the lowest seen, marked partial responders at 0.1-3.0 mg/kg.

Anyone with autoimmune disease history or systemic immunosuppression was excluded. A remark on this clone: Its antigen is not identified.

The CDR3 runs to 18 residues. Germline lookup yields CDR1 SGDLS and CDR2 YYNGEE. Trimming took 4 bases from V and 6 from J, leaving 27 bases between them. Only in-frame clones appear in the TCRdb table, and some are missing; sequencing was by immunoSEQ multiplex PCR. The profile shows roughly 75,000 clones, 87% of them singletons. The sample consisted of CD4+ or CD8+ T cells sorted from blood, taken in a trial of the OX40 agonist ivuxolimab. This TCR was sampled from an adult with an advanced solid tumor such as melanoma, head and neck, liver or kidney cancer. The chain recombines TRBV9 with TRBJ2-3; D possibly corresponds to TRBD2 (6 bases). The CDR3 loop is CASSHQRGSGPPGDTQYF. As DNA, the CDR3 is TGTGCCAGCAGCCATCAGAGGGGTAGCGGTCCCCCCGGGGATACGCAGTATTTT.